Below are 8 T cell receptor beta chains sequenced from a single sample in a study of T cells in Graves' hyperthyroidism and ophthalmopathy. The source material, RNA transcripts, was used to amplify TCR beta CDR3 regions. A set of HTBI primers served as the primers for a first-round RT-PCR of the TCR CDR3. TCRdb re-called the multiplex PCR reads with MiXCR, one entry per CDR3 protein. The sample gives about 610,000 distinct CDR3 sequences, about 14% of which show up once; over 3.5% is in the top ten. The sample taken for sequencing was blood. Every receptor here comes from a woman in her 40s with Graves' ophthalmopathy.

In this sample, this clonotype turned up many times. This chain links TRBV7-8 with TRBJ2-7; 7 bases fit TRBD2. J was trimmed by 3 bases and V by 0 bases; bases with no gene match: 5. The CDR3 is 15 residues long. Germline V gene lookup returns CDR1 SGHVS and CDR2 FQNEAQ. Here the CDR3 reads CASSLAFGGGYEQYF. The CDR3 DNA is TGTGCCAGCAGCTTAGCCTTCGGCGGGGGCTACGAGCAGTACTTC.

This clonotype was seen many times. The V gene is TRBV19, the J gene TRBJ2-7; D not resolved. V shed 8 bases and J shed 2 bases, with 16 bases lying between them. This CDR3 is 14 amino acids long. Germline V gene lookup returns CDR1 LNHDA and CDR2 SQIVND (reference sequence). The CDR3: CASLDPGSPYEQYF. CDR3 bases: TGTGCCAGTCTGGACCCCGGCAGCCCCTACGAGCAGTACTTC.

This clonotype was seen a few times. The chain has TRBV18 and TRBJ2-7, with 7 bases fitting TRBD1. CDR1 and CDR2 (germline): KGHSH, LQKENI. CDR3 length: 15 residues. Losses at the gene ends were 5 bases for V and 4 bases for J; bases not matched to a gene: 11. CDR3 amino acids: CASSTDRATVYEQYF. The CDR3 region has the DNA TGTGCCAGCTCAACTGACAGGGCCACCGTATACGAGCAGTACTTC.

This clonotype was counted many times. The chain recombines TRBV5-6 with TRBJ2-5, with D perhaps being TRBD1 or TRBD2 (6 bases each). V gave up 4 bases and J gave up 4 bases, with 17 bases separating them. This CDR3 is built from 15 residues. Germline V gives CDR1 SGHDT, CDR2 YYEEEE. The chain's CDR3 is CASSGEVGGRETQYF. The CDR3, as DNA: TGTGCCAGCAGCGGGGAGGTCGGGGGCCGAGAGACCCAGTACTTC.

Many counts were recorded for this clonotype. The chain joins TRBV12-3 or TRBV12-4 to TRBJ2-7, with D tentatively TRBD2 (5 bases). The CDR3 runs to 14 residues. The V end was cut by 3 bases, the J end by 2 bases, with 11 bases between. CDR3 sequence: CASSFNSDTYEQYF. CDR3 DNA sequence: TGTGCCAGCAGTTTCAATAGCGACACCTACGAGCAGTACTTC.

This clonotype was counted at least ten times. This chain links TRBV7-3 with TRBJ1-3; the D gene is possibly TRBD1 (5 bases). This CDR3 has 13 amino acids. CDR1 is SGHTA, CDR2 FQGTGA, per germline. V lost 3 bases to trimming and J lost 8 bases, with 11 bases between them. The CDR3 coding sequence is TGTGCCAGCAGCTTGGGGGGATCGGACACCATATATTTT. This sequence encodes CASSLGGSDTIYF.

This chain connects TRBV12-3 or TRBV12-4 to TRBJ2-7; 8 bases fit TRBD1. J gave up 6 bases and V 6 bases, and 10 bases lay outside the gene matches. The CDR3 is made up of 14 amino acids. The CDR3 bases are TGTGCCAGCAGGCGGACAGGGCCAAAGGGCGAGCAGTACTTC. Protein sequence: CASRRTGPKGEQYF.

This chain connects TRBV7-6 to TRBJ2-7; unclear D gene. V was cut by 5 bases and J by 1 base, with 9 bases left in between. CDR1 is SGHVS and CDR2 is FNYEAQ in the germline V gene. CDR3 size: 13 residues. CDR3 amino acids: CASSKGSSYEQYF. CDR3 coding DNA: TGTGCCAGCAGCAAGGGATCATCCTACGAGCAGTACTTC. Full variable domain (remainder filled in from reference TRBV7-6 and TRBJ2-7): GAGVSQSPRYKVTKRGQDVALRCDPISGHVSLYWYRQALGQGPEFLTYFNYEAQQDKSGLPNDRFSAERPEGSISTLTIQRTEQRDSAMYRCASSKGSSYEQYFGPGTRLTVT.